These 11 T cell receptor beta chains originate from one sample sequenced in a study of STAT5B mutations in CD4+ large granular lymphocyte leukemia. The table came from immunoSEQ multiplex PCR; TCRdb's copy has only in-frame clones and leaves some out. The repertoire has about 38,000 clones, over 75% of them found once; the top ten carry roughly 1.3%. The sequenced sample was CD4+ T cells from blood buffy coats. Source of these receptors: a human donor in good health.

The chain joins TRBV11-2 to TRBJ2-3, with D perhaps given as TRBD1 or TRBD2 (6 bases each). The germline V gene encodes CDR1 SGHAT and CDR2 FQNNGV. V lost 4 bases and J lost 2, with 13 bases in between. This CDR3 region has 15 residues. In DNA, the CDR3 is TGTGCCAGCAGCTCGGGGGCTCGGGCCACAGATACGCAGTATTTT. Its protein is CASSSGARATDTQYF.

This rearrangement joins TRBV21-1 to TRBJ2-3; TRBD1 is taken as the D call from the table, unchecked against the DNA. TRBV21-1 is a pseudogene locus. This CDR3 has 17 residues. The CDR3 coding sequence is TGTGCCAGCAGCTCAAAATCCCAGGGGTGCGGCACAGATACGCAGTATTTT. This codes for CASSSKSQGCGTDTQYF.

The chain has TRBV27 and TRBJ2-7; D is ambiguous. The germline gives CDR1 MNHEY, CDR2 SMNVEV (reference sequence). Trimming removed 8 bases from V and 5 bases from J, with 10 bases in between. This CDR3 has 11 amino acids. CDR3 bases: TGTGCCAGCCGCCGGGTCCACGAGCAGTACTTC. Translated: CASRRVHEQYF.

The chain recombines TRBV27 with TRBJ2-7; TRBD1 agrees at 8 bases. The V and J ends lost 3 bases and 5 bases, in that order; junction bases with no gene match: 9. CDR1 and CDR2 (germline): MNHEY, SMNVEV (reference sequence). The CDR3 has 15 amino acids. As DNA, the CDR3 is TGTGCCAGCAGTTTTGGACCACAGGGGGTGAACGAGCAGTACTTC. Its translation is CASSFGPQGVNEQYF.

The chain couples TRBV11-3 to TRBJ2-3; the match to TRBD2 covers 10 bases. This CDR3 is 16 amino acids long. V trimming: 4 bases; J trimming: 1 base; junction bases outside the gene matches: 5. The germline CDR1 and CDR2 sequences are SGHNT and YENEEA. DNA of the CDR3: TGTGCCAGCAGCTCTCTAGCGGGAGTGGGCACAGATACGCAGTATTTT. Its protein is CASSSLAGVGTDTQYF.

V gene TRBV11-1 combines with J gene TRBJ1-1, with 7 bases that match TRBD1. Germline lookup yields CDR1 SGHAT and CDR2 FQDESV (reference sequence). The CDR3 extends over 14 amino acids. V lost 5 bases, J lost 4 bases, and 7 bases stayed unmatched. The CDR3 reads CASSPRQGPTEAFF. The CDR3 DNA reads TGTGCCAGCAGCCCCCGACAGGGCCCCACTGAAGCTTTCTTT.

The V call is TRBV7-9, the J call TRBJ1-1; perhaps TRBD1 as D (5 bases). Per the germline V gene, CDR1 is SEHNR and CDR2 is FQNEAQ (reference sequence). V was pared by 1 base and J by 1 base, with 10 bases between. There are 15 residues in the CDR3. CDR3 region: CASSLVTGGNTEAFF. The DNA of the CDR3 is TGTGCCAGCAGCTTAGTCACAGGAGGGAACACTGAAGCTTTCTTT.

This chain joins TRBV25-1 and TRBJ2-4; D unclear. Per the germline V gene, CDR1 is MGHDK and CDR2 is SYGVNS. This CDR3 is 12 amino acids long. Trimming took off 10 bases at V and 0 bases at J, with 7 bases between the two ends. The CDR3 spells CATGLAKNIQYF. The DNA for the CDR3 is TGTGCCACCGGTCTAGCCAAAAACATTCAGTACTTC.

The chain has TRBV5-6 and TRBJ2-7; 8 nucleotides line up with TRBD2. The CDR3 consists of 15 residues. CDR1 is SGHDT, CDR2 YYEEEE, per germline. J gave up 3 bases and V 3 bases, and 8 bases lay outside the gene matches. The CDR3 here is CASSSPAGAHYEQYF. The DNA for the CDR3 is TGTGCCAGCAGCTCCCCAGCGGGAGCACACTACGAGCAGTACTTC. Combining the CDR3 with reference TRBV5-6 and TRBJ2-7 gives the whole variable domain DAGVTQSPTHLIKTRGQQVTLRCSPKSGHDTVSWYQQALGQGPQFIFQYYEEEERQRGNFPDRFSGHQFPNYSSELNVNALLLGDSALYLCASSSPAGAHYEQYFGPGTRLTVT.

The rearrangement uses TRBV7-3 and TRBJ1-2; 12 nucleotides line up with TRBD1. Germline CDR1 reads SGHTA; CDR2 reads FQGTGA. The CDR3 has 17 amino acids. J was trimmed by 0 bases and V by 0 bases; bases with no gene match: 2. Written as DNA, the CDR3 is TGTGCCAGCAGCTTAACGGGACAGGGGGCCCCTAACTATGGCTACACCTTC. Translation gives CASSLTGQGAPNYGYTF.

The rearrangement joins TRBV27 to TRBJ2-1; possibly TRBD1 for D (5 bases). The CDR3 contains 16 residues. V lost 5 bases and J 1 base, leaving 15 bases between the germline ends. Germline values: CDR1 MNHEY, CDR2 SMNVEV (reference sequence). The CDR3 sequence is CASSPQGLGSYNEQFF. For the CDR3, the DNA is TGTGCCAGCAGTCCCCAGGGTCTAGGGTCCTACAATGAGCAGTTCTTC.